This T cell receptor (beta chain) was identified during a study of blood T cell repertoires in COVID-19. Turning to the study itself: Material from acute and convalescent COVID-19 was sourced from the United States, Italy and Spain.

The cohort comprised adults aged about 18 to 89 years residing in under 25 US areas. Symptom resolution, clearance, or two negative PCRs marked donors in Cohort 3 as recovered. Original handling: Estimated nucleated cell counts came from reference gene primer amplification. TCRdb keeps only in-frame clones here, not all; method: immunoSEQ multiplex PCR. The V and J calls and clone size come from that table; D and trimming were worked out from the DNA. Altogether roughly 150,000 clones are present, roughly 84% being singletons, with the ten largest covering nearly 8%. The V and J ends lost 3 bases and 5 bases, in that order; junction bases with no gene match: 5. This CDR3 region has 14 residues. Germline CDR1 and CDR2: SGHTA and FQGNSA. This clone was recorded once.

The V gene is TRBV7-2, the J gene TRBJ2-5; 8 nucleotides agree with TRBD2. The receptor comes from a woman aged 45-59 years who had recovered from COVID-19. Sequencing was carried out using PBMCs or T cells enriched from blood (not recorded which). Here the CDR3 reads CASSFRTSRETQYF. CDR3 sequence (DNA): TGTGCCAGCAGCTTCCGGACTAGCCGTGAGACCCAGTACTTC. The variable domain in full, with the rest retrieved from reference TRBV7-2 and TRBJ2-5, is GAGVSQSPSNKVTEKGKDVELRCDPISGHTALYWYRQSLGQGLEFLIYFQGNSAPDKSGLPSDRFSAERTGGSVSTLTIQRTQQEDSAVYLCASSFRTSRETQYFGPGTRLLVL.